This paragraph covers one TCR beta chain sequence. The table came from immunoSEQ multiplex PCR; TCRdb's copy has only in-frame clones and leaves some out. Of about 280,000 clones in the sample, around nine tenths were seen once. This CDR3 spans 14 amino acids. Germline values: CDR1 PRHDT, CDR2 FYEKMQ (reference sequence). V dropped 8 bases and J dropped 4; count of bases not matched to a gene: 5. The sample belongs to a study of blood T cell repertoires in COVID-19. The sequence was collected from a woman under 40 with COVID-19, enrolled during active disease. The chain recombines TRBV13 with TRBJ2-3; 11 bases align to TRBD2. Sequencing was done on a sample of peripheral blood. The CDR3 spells CASSSGGNADTQYF. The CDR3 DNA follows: TGTGCCAGCTCTAGCGGGGGGAACGCAGATACGCAGTATTTT.